A selection of T cell receptor beta chains follows, all from one sample in a study of metastatic and nonmetastatic thyroid tumors. TCRdb recomputed clones from the PCR reads via MiXCR. The table lists around 35,000 clones, about 15% of them singletons. The sequencing sample was made of blood. Receptors were obtained from a female donor with papillary thyroid cancer or a benign thyroid nodule (not recorded which). Some clones in this sample may be carry-over from other donors' samples. The CDR3 runs from the conserved cysteine through the conserved F or W.

>TRBV2|TRBJ2-1|13
CVSSGRTYNEQFF
>TRBV6-4|TRBJ2-3|15
CDNSEVAGGEDTQYF
>TRBV7-2|TRBJ2-1|18
CASSLGTSGMSSYNEQFF
>TRBV6-5|TRBJ2-1|16
CASSSAEAPSRNEQFF
>TRBV29-1|TRBJ2-1|14
CSVEDLGGENEQFF
>TRBV10-3|TRBJ2-1|16
CAISEPLAGGPHEQFF
>TRBV3-1|TRBJ2-3|13
CASSPYRIDTQYF
>TRBV19|TRBJ1-1|16
CASSINEGSINTEAFF
>TRBV7-9|TRBJ1-3|10
CASSGNTIYF
>TRBV20-1|TRBJ2-1|17
CSASGLAGVRSYNEQFF
>TRBV30|TRBJ2-1|13
CAWSVLGVNEQFF
>TRBV5-1|TRBJ2-7|16
CASSLALGSGSYEQYF
>TRBV28|TRBJ2-7|13
CSIIEGNSYEQYF
>TRBV6-5|TRBJ2-2|16
CASSYWTSGSTGELFF
>TRBV4-2|TRBJ2-3|16
CASSQDGTSGIYTQYF
>TRBV6-2/TRBV6-3|TRBJ1-3|16
CASKLTVITSGNTIYF
>TRBV28|TRBJ2-2|16
CASSSGKRGNTGELFF
>TRBV6-1|TRBJ2-7|13
CASGERSSYEQYF
>TRBV12-3/TRBV12-4|TRBJ1-2|14
CAGSLSDRGGGHTF
>TRBV20-1|TRBJ1-1|13
CSAVGQMGTEAFF
>TRBV5-1|TRBJ2-5|15
CASSPMGQGGETQYF
>TRBV19|TRBJ1-5|15
CASSITVYGNQPQHF
>TRBV5-5|TRBJ2-7|12
CASSPPYGEQYF
>TRBV20-1|TRBJ2-7|13
CSASPGPTYEQYF
>TRBV4-2|TRBJ2-1|15
CASSQDGVENREQFF
>TRBV2|TRBJ2-2|15
CASSLGQGNTGELFF
>TRBV28|TRBJ1-2|13
CARKGKLLRGYTF
>TRBV6-1|TRBJ2-4|15
CASRTDRGGGNIQYF
>TRBV6-1|TRBJ2-7|13
CAGSYGLGFEQYF
>TRBV5-1|TRBJ2-1|15
CASSLYPSGSNEQFF
>TRBV11-2|TRBJ2-6|17
CASSRMGLGAGANFLTF
>TRBV20-1|TRBJ2-7|14
CSATPGGEADEQYF
>TRBV19|TRBJ2-7|14
CASRRTGSSYEQYF
>TRBV5-4|TRBJ1-4|15
CASSLGGTADEKLFF
>TRBV4-1|TRBJ2-5|12
CASSPGGPAQYF
>TRBV13|TRBJ2-5|14
CASSLLYLRETQYF
>TRBV9|TRBJ2-7|14
CASSASGEAYEQYF
>TRBV5-1|TRBJ2-1|15
CASSSSSGLYNEQFF
>TRBV18|TRBJ1-2|13
CASSPSAGNGYTF
>TRBV30|TRBJ2-1|15
CAWSVGGGSYNEQFF
>TRBV28|TRBJ2-7|14
CASMVTGGYYEQYF
>TRBV7-9|TRBJ2-7|14
CASSLERQGFEQYF
>TRBV28|TRBJ2-5|14
CASSSHRRYETQYF
>TRBV2|TRBJ2-7|15
CASSLGAGQAYEQYF